Listed below are T cell receptor beta chains from one sample, sequenced in a study of molecular identifiers for immune sequencing clone quantification. TCRdb fed the PCR reads into MiXCR, producing one record per CDR3 protein. This sample has hundreds of thousands of distinct CDR3 sequences, with under 25% found just once. Material: naive CD8+ T cells from blood, with Jurkat cell RNA spiked in. The receptor source for this set is a human donor in good health. Some libraries in this study had Jurkat cell RNA spiked in. The CDR3 runs from the conserved cysteine through the conserved F or W. Fields, in order: V gene, CDR3 length, D gene, J gene, clone size, CDR3 DNA, CDR3 protein. D genes are given only for firm matches. For some rows the clone size is stated as once, few or many, or as a class when expanded; others skip it.

TRBV30	13	TRBD2	TRBJ2-7	few	TGTGCCTGGAGCCTAGCGGGGGCCTACGAGCAGTACTTC	CAWSLAGAYEQYF
TRBV4-3	15	-	TRBJ2-7	few	TGCGCCAGCAGCCAAGATACGGGAGAGTCCCGCGAGCAGTACTTC	CASSQDTGESREQYF
TRBV10-2	14	-	TRBJ2-3	few	TGCGCCAGCAGTGACGGGACTAGCACAGATACGCAGTATTTT	CASSDGTSTDTQYF
TRBV27	15	-	TRBJ2-7	-	TGTGCCAGCAGTTGGGCTAGCTGGGGGTCCTACGAGCAGTACTTC	CASSWASWGSYEQYF
TRBV5-6	13	-	TRBJ1-2	-	TGTGCCAGCAGCTTTGGGGATCTCTATGGCTACACCTTC	CASSFGDLYGYTF
TRBV27	13	-	TRBJ1-1	many	TGTGCCAGCAGTTTCCAAGTGGGGTTTGAAGCTTTCTTT	CASSFQVGFEAFF
TRBV28	13	-	TRBJ1-5	many	TGTGCCAGCAGTTCGTCACAGGGATGGCCCCAGCATTTT	CASSSSQGWPQHF
TRBV2	15	TRBD1	TRBJ2-3	many	TGTGCCAGCAGTGACAGGGGGCCGAGCACAGATACGCAGTATTTT	CASSDRGPSTDTQYF
TRBV2	13	-	TRBJ2-1	-	TGTGCCAGCAGTGTTGTCGATTACAATGAGCAGTTCTTC	CASSVVDYNEQFF
TRBV19	17	-	TRBJ2-3	-	TGTGCCAGTAGTATTGTCTTTGGGGGCCAGGCCCCAGATACGCAGTATTTT	CASSIVFGGQAPDTQYF
TRBV7-9	14	TRBD1	TRBJ1-1	many	TGTGCCAGCAGCTTAACGGACAGGGGGTTTGAAGCTTTCTTT	CASSLTDRGFEAFF
TRBV7-9	14	-	TRBJ2-3	few	TGTGCCAGCAGCTTAAACTGGGGAACAGATACGCAGTATTTT	CASSLNWGTDTQYF
TRBV20-1	12	-	TRBJ2-2	few	TGCAGTGCACGACATAACACCGGGGAGCTGTTTTTT	CSARHNTGELFF
TRBV6-5	13	TRBD1	TRBJ2-7	-	TGTGCCAGCAGTTACTCTACAGGGGCCGAGCAGTACTTC	CASSYSTGAEQYF
TRBV28	11	-	TRBJ2-7	many	TGTGCCAGCAGAAGAACAGTCGAGCAGTACTTC	CASRRTVEQYF
TRBV4-2	16	-	TRBJ1-3	few	TGTGCCAGCAGCCAAGATTGGACAGACTCTGGAAACACCATATATTTT	CASSQDWTDSGNTIYF
TRBV4-3	16	TRBD1	TRBJ2-3	-	TGCGCCAGCAGCCAGGAAAGGACAGGGAGGCCAGATACGCAGTATTTT	CASSQERTGRPDTQYF
TRBV15	13	-	TRBJ2-2	-	TGTGCCACCAGCTTAGCGGAGACCGGGGAGCTGTTTTTT	CATSLAETGELFF
TRBV19	14	-	TRBJ1-1	-	TGTGCCAGTAGTATAGGAGACAGCGACACTGAAGCTTTCTTT	CASSIGDSDTEAFF
TRBV7-9	16	TRBD2	TRBJ2-5	few	TGTGCCAGCAGCTCGCTTAGCGGGGGGGCCCAAGAGACCCAGTACTTC	CASSSLSGGAQETQYF
TRBV29-1	13	-	TRBJ1-3	-	TGCAGCGTACGGGGAATGCCCGGGGACACCATATATTTT	CSVRGMPGDTIYF
TRBV7-9	13	-	TRBJ1-5	-	TGTGCCAGCAGAGCGGGGGCGGATCAGCCCCAGCATTTT	CASRAGADQPQHF
TRBV7-9	14	-	TRBJ2-5	many	TGTGCCAGCAGCTCCTTAGCGGAGAAAGAGACCCAGTACTTC	CASSSLAEKETQYF
TRBV29-1	13	-	TRBJ2-7	-	TGCAGCGTTGAAGAAGGTAACTCCTACGAGCAGTACTTC	CSVEEGNSYEQYF
TRBV7-9	12	-	TRBJ1-1	many	TGTGCCAGTGCCAGGGAGAACACTGAAGCTTTCTTT	CASARENTEAFF
TRBV15	15	TRBD1	TRBJ1-5	few	TGTGCCACCAGCATCGACAGGGGGCCAAATCAGCCCCAGCATTTT	CATSIDRGPNQPQHF
TRBV19	14	TRBD1	TRBJ1-1	-	TGTGCCAGTAGTATAGTAGGGACAGGCACTGAAGCTTTCTTT	CASSIVGTGTEAFF
TRBV6-2/TRBV6-3	19	TRBD1	TRBJ2-2	few	TGTGCCAGCAGTTACAGTTCCGGGACAGGGGTGGCGAACACCGGGGAGCTGTTTTTT	CASSYSSGTGVANTGELFF
TRBV4-3	15	-	TRBJ2-7	many	TGCGCCAGCAGCCAAGACAGACAGAGCTCCTACGAGCAGTACTTC	CASSQDRQSSYEQYF
TRBV11-3	13	-	TRBJ2-3	few	TGTGCCAGCAGTGATACGTTTGGAGATACGCAGTATTTT	CASSDTFGDTQYF
TRBV29-1	16	-	TRBJ2-1	few	TGCAGCTCCGGGGGGGCGACAGGGTCGAGTGGGAATGAGCAGTTCTTC	CSSGGATGSSGNEQFF
TRBV10-1	15	-	TRBJ2-1	few	TGCGCCAGCAGTACTTTTGGGGTTTCCTACAATGAGCAGTTCTTC	CASSTFGVSYNEQFF
TRBV30	17	TRBD2	TRBJ2-7	many	TGTGCCTGGAGTGTACCCGGTTTGCGGGGGGGCTCTTGGGAGCAGTACTTC	CAWSVPGLRGGSWEQYF
TRBV7-9	16	-	TRBJ2-1	-	TGTGCCAGCAGCTTAGCTTTTGGGGCCCGAGGGAATGAGCAGTTCTTC	CASSLAFGARGNEQFF
TRBV6-6	17	-	TRBJ2-6	-	TGTGCCAGCAGTTACGATTTCGGACTCTCTGAAGCCAACGTCCTGACTTTC	CASSYDFGLSEANVLTF
TRBV28	15	-	TRBJ1-5	many	TGTGCCAGCAGTTTAAAAGGGTTTAAGGATCAGCCCCAGCATTTT	CASSLKGFKDQPQHF
TRBV27	14	-	TRBJ2-3	-	TGTGCCAGCACCCCTTTGTTGGGAACCGGTACGCAGTATTTT	CASTPLLGTGTQYF
TRBV30	11	-	TRBJ2-7	many	TGTGCCTGGTCGACAGGTTACGAGCAGTACTTC	CAWSTGYEQYF
TRBV12-3/TRBV12-4	16	TRBD2	TRBJ2-1	-	TGTGCCAGCAGTCCTCGGACTAGCGGGACATACAATGAGCAGTCCTTC	CASSPRTSGTYNEQSF
TRBV7-8	17	-	TRBJ1-4	many	TGTGCCAGCACCCTTCGGCGACGCGGACAGTATAATGAAAAACTGTTTTTT	CASTLRRRGQYNEKLFF
TRBV15	17	TRBD2	TRBJ2-3	few	TGTGCCACCAGCAAAGACCTCCGGGACTACTTTGTTGATCCGCAGTATTTT	CATSKDLRDYFVDPQYF
TRBV4-3	17	TRBD1	TRBJ1-1	many	TGCGCCAGCAGCCAAGATTCTCTACGGACAGGAGGGACTGAAGCTTTCTTT	CASSQDSLRTGGTEAFF
TRBV4-3	17	TRBD1	TRBJ2-7	-	TGCGCCAGCAGCCAAGAGGGGCACCGGGACAGTCCCTACGAGCAGTACTTC	CASSQEGHRDSPYEQYF
TRBV2	14	TRBD2	TRBJ2-3	-	TGTGCCAGCAGTGGCGGGGGGGCCTCTTTTACGCAGTATTTT	CASSGGGASFTQYF
TRBV28	16	-	TRBJ1-5	many	TGTGCCAGCAGTCCTGGACAGAACAAATGGGATCAGCCCCAGCATTTT	CASSPGQNKWDQPQHF
TRBV27	15	TRBD2	TRBJ2-3	-	TGTGCCAGCAGTTTATATAGCGGGAGGGCAGATACGCAGTATTTT	CASSLYSGRADTQYF
TRBV19	17	-	TRBJ1-5	-	TGTGCCAGTAGTATTAGATCCACAGGGTTTAGCAATCAGCCCCAGCATTTT	CASSIRSTGFSNQPQHF
TRBV7-9	15	-	TRBJ1-5	-	TGTGTCAGCAGCCATTCAGGGGAGAGCAATCAGCCCCAGCATTTT	CVSSHSGESNQPQHF
TRBV7-2	15	-	TRBJ2-5	many	TGTGCCAGCAGCTTAGTCGCCGGGATTCAAGAGACCCAGTACTTC	CASSLVAGIQETQYF
TRBV20-1	15	TRBD2	TRBJ2-7	-	TGCAGTGCTAGAGATCAAGAACTAGCGGCCTACGAGCAGTACTTC	CSARDQELAAYEQYF
TRBV19	13	-	TRBJ2-7	few	TGTGCCAGTAGTCCGGCAATCTCCTACGAGCAGTACTTC	CASSPAISYEQYF
TRBV12-3/TRBV12-4	16	-	TRBJ2-1	few	TGTGCCAGCAGCCCTCGGGGCATGGGGGAATACAATGAGCAGTTCTTC	CASSPRGMGEYNEQFF
TRBV18	13	TRBD1	TRBJ1-1	few	TGTGCCAGCTCTTCGGGGGACAGGGATGAAGCTTTCTTT	CASSSGDRDEAFF
TRBV11-2	12	TRBD1	TRBJ1-1	many	TGTGCCAGCAGCAAGCAGGGGGTTGAAGCTTTCTTT	CASSKQGVEAFF
TRBV7-9	14	-	TRBJ1-1	few	TGTGCCAGCAGCTCGGTCTCGGGAAGTTCTGAAGCTTTCTTT	CASSSVSGSSEAFF
TRBV27	15	TRBD1	TRBJ2-7	-	TGTGCCAGCAGTGTAACGGGACAGGGCTCCTACGAGCAGTACTTC	CASSVTGQGSYEQYF
TRBV5-1	14	-	TRBJ1-1	many	TGCGCCAGCAGCTCGGAATCGGTCTACACTGAAGCTTTCTTT	CASSSESVYTEAFF
TRBV12-3/TRBV12-4	11	-	TRBJ1-6	many	TGTGCCAGCGGAAATAATTCACCCCTCCACTTT	CASGNNSPLHF
TRBV9	17	TRBD1	TRBJ1-3	-	TGTGCCAGCAGCGTAGGTTTTGGGGACAGTGGCGGAACCCCCATATATTTT	CASSVGFGDSGGTPIYF